Listed here are 3 T cell receptor beta chains from one sample, sequenced in a study of shared clonotypes between healthy human individuals. Some clones are missing from TCRdb's copy, which holds only in-frame ones; the method was immunoSEQ multiplex PCR. The repertoire holds some 630,000 clones, with roughly 96% as singletons. The naive CD8 fraction comprised CD45RO-negative cells positively selected for CCR7 and excluded terminally differentiated effector memory CD45RA+ cells. The sequenced sample consisted of naive CD8+ T cells sorted from blood. All receptors come from a woman aged 30 to 39 in good health.

The rearrangement joins TRBV4-1 to TRBJ1-2; perhaps TRBD1 as D (5 bases). Germline V gene sequence: CDR1 MGHRA, CDR2 YSYEKL. Trimming took off 0 bases at V and 4 bases at J, with 12 bases between the two ends. This CDR3 comprises 15 residues. The CDR3 is CASSQDRESGYGYTF. The CDR3 region has the DNA TGCGCCAGCAGCCAAGACAGGGAAAGCGGCTATGGCTACACCTTC.

The chain couples TRBV30 to TRBJ1-1; D is unclear. From germline, CDR1 is GTSNPN and CDR2 SVGIG (reference sequence). CDR3 length equals 13 residues. Trimming took 0 bases from V and 1 from J, leaving 6 bases between them. The chain's CDR3 is CAWSVGRNTEAFF. The CDR3 DNA reads TGTGCCTGGAGTGTTGGCAGGAACACTGAAGCTTTCTTT.

The chain employs TRBV15 and TRBJ1-1; D remains unclear. This CDR3 region has 16 residues. The ends were cut back, 0 bases at V and 1 base at J, with 12 bases in the middle. Looked up from germline, CDR1 is LNHNV and CDR2 is YYDKDF (reference sequence). CDR3 nucleotides: TGTGCCACCAGCAGAGATCGTTCCGTCCCGAACACTGAAGCTTTCTTT. Translation gives CATSRDRSVPNTEAFF. Full variable domain (rest looked up from reference TRBV15 and TRBJ1-1): DAMVIQNPRYQVTQFGKPVTLSCSQTLNHNVMYWYQQKSSQAPKLLFHYYDKDFNNEADTPDNFQSRRPNTSFCFLDIRSPGLGDTAMYLCATSRDRSVPNTEAFFGQGTRLTVV.